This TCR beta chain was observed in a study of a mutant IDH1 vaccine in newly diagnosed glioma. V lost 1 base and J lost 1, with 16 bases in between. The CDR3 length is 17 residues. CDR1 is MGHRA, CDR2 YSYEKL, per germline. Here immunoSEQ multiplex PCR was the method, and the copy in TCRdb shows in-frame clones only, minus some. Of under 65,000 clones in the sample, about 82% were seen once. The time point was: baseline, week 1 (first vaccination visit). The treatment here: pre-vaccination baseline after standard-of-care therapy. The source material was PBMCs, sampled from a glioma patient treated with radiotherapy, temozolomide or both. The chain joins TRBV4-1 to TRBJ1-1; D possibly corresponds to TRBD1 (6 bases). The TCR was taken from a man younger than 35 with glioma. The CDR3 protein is CASSQVFPGQANTEAFF. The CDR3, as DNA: TGCGCCAGCAGCCAAGTTTTCCCGGGACAAGCGAACACTGAAGCTTTCTTT.